This T cell receptor beta chain was observed in a study of blood T cell repertoires in COVID-19. On the study more broadly: The analysed material was cDNA or gDNA that came from T cells, B-cell-depleted T cells, or PBMCs.

In the original processing: From reference gene primer amplification, estimates of nucleated cell counts were derived. TCRdb's copy holds only in-frame clones and misses some; the assay was immunoSEQ multiplex PCR. V, J and clone size were drawn from that table, and D and trimming were deduced from the DNA. This sample has 250,000 to 400,000 clones, with 89% found just once. This CDR3 is built from 15 residues. Trimming shortened V by 2 bases and J by 7 bases, and 14 bases separated the two germline ends. Germline lookup yields CDR1 ENHRY and CDR2 SYGVKD. Cohort assignment relied on participant-reported clinical history.

The receptor was derived from a man aged 55 to 70 who had recovered from COVID-19. The chain links TRBV10-3 to TRBJ1-4; possibly TRBD1 for D (5 bases). The sequencing input was PBMCs or T cells enriched from blood (not recorded which). As DNA, the CDR3 is TGTGCCATCAGTGAGGGTTGGGGCGTGGGTGAAAAACTGTTTTTT. Translation gives CAISEGWGVGEKLFF.